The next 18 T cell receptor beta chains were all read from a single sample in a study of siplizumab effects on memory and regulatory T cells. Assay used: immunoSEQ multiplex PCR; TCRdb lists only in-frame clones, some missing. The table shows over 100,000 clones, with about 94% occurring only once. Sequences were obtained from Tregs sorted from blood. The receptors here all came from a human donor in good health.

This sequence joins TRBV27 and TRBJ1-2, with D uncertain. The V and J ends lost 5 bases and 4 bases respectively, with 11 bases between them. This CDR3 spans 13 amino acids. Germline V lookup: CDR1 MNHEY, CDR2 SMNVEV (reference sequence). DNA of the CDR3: TGTGCCAGCAGTACCGGCTCGCTCTATGGCTACACCTTC. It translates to CASSTGSLYGYTF.

CDR3 region: CASSPDRSQPQHF. In DNA, the CDR3 is TGTGCCAGCAGCCCCGACAGGTCACAGCCCCAGCATTTT. V is TRBV7-9 and J is TRBJ1-5; D perhaps matches TRBD1 (6 bases). CDR3 length equals 13 residues. Trimming shortened V by 5 bases and J by 7 bases, and 12 bases separated the two germline ends. The V gene's germline CDR1 is SEHNR and CDR2 FQNEAQ (reference sequence).

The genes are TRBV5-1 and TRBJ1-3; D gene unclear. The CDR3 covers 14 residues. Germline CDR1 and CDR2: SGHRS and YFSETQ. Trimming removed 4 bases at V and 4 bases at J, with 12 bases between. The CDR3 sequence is CASSPQGAGNTIYF. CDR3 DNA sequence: TGCGCCAGCAGCCCCCAAGGCGCGGGAAACACCATATATTTT.

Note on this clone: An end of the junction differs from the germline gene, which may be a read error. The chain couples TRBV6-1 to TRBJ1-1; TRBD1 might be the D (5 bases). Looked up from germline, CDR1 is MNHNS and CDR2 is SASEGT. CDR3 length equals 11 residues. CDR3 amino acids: CAGSEGVEAFF. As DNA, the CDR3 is TGTGCCGGCAGTGAAGGGGTTGAAGCTTTCTTT.

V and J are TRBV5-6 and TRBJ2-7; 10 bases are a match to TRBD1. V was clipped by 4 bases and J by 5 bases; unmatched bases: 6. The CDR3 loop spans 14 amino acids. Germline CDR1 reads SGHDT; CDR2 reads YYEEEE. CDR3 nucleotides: TGTGCCAGCAGCAGGGGACAGGGGAGGGACGAGCAGTACTTC. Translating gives CASSRGQGRDEQYF.

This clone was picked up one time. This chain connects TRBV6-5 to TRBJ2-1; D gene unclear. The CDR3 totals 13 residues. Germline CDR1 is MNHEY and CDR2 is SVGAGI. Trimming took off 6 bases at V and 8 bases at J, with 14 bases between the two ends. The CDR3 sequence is CASRPTAADEQFF. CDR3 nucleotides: TGTGCCAGCAGACCTACGGCGGCTGATGAGCAGTTCTTC.

The CDR3 here is CASGTSGTDTQYF. The DNA for the CDR3 is TGTGCTAGTGGGACTAGCGGCACAGATACGCAGTATTTT. V is TRBV7-7 and J is TRBJ2-3, with 10 bases lining up with TRBD2. The CDR3 is 13 residues long. The germline V gene has CDR1 SSHAT and CDR2 FNYEAQ (reference sequence).

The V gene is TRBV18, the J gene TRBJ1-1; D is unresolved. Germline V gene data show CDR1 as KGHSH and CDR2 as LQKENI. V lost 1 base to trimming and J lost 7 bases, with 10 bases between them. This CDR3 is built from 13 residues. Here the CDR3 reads CASSPRLSDEAFF. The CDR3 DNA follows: TGTGCCAGCTCACCACGTCTCTCGGATGAAGCTTTCTTT. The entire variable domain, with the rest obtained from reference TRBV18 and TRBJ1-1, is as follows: NAGVMQNPRHLVRRRGQEARLRCSPMKGHSHVYWYRQLPEEGLKFMVYLQKENIIDESGMPKERFSAEFPKEGPSILRIQQVVRGDSAAYFCASSPRLSDEAFFGQGTRLTVV.

In DNA, the CDR3 is TGTGCCAGCAGCTTCATAGCGGGGAGCACAGATACGCAGTATTTT. It translates to CASSFIAGSTDTQYF. This chain joins TRBV5-4 and TRBJ2-3; 8 bases line up with TRBD2. Germline V gene sequence: CDR1 SGHNT, CDR2 YYREEE (reference sequence). The CDR3 length is 15 residues. The V segment lost 2 bases and the J segment 0 bases; nucleotides outside the gene matches: 2. The variable domain in full, completed from reference TRBV5-4 and TRBJ2-3, reads ETGVTQSPTHLIKTRGQQVTLRCSSQSGHNTVSWYQQALGQGPQFIFQYYREEENGRGNFPPRFSGLQFPNYSSELNVNALELDDSALYLCASSFIAGSTDTQYFGPGTRLTVL.

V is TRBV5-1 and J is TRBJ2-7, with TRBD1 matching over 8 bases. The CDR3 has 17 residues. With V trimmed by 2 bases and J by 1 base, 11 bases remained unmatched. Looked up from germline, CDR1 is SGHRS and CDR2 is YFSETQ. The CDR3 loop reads CASSLTFRTGLSYEQYF. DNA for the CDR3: TGCGCCAGCAGCTTAACCTTCAGGACAGGGCTTTCCTACGAGCAGTACTTC.

In nucleotides, the CDR3 is TGTGCCAGCAGCTTAATCATTGCCGGGAGACTCCGCTCCTACAATGAGCAGTTCTTC. It codes for CASSLIIAGRLRSYNEQFF. This rearrangement joins TRBV7-9 to TRBJ2-1, with D perhaps matching TRBD2 (6 bases). The CDR3 has 19 amino acids. V lost 2 bases to trimming and J lost 0 bases, with 20 bases between them. Germline V lookup: CDR1 SEHNR, CDR2 FQNEAQ (reference sequence).

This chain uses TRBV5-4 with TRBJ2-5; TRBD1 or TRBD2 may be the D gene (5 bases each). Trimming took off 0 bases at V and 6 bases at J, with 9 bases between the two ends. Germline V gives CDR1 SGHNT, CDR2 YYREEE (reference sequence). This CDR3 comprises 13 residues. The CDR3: CASSLGREKTQYF. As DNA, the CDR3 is TGTGCCAGCAGCTTGGGCAGGGAGAAGACCCAGTACTTC.

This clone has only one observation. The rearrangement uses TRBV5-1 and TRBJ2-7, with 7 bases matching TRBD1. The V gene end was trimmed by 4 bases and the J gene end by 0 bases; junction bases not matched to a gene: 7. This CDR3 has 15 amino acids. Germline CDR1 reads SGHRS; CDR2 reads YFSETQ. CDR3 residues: CASSAGQAYSYEQYF. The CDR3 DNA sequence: TGCGCCAGCAGCGCCGGACAGGCTTACTCCTACGAGCAGTACTTC. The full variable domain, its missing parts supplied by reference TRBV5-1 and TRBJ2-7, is KAGVTQTPRYLIKTRGQQVTLSCSPISGHRSVSWYQQTPGQGLQFLFEYFSETQRNKGNFPGRFSGRQFSNSRSEMNVSTLELGDSALYLCASSAGQAYSYEQYFGPGTRLTVT.

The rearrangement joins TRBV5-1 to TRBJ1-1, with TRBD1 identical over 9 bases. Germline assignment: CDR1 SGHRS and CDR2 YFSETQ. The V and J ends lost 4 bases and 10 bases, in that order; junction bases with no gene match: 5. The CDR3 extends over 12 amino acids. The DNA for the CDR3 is TGCGCCAGCAGCACCGGGACAGGGCGAGCTTTCTTT. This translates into CASSTGTGRAFF.

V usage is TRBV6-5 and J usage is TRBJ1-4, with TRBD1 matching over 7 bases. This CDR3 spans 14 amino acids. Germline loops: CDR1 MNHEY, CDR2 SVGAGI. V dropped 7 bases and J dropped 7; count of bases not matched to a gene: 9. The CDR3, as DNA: TGTGCCAGCATCGCACAGGGGTTCAGTGAAAAACTGTTTTTT. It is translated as CASIAQGFSEKLFF.

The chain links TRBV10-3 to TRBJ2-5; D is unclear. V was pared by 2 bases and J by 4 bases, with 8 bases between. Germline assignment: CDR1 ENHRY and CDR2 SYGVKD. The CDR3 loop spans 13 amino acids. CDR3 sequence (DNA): TGTGCCATCAGTGAGGGGGTTCGAGAGACCCAGTACTTC. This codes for CAISEGVRETQYF.

CDR3 protein: CASRDGTTYEQYF. CDR3 sequence (DNA): TGCGCCAGCCGGGACGGTACTACCTACGAGCAGTACTTC. The chain recombines TRBV5-1 with TRBJ2-7; D is perhaps TRBD1 or TRBD2 (5 bases each). Looked up from germline, CDR1 is SGHRS and CDR2 is YFSETQ. Trimming removed 7 bases at V and 2 bases at J, with 13 bases between. The CDR3 has 13 amino acids.

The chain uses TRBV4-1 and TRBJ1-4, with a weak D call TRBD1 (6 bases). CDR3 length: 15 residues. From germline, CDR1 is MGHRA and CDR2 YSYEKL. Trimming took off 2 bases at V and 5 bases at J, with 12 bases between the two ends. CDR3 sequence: CASSQTGQTNEKLFF. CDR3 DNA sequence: TGCGCCAGCAGCCAAACCGGACAGACCAATGAAAAACTGTTTTTT.